One TCR beta chain is described in this entry. Its recognized antigen is unknown. No base quality information exists; no much larger clone differs at one position. The data were taken from a study of cytomegalovirus exposure and HLA in healthy donors (dated by TCRdb to between 2016 and 2019). For the wider study: According to an earlier analysis of 587 of the donors, about 190 million T cells yielded 100 million or so unique TCR beta sequences and approximately 300 Gb of sequence data. Donor age, sex, ethnicity and CMV serostatus were compiled alongside the repertoire data. The study was designed to test whether signatures of past pathogen exposure could be identified by cataloging public T cell receptors. Rather than drawing on any new phenotypic data, the later analysis identified candidate immune exposures from TCR beta sequences and the way those sequences occurred across donors. To study patterns of TCR occurrence, a later analysis re-analyzed previously published TCR beta repertoires from around 660 donors and added high-resolution HLA genotyping. The genetic ancestry cluster associated with self-reported Caucasian donors included over 65% of the roughly 390 genotyped donors. An early release that covered 640 HLA-typed donors contained approximately 300 gigabases of sequencing data and tens of millions of unique TCR sequences. The T cell repertoires of 666 subjects were profiled by immunosequencing and related to cytomegalovirus serostatus. All discovery cohort repertoires had been generated on a single sequencing platform. A later genetic analysis took genome-wide SNP genotypes for about three fifths of the roughly 670 donors and used that subset as a discovery cohort. On average, around 230,000 unique TCR beta nucleotide sequences were sequenced per donor among 350 to 400 genotyped donors of the cohort, with roughly 18% of those sequences being non-productive. Class I and class II HLA loci were covered by the typing at four-digit resolution. Typing coverage varied by locus: about 620-630 donors for A, B, C, DRB1 and DQB1; some 520 for DQA1; around 570 for DPA1; about 450 for DPB1. In addition to the first cohort of several hundred subjects, a separate validation cohort of around 110 different subjects was used. Four to six DR-DQ haplotypes were handled as single units for association and clustering, since linkage in the cohort was strong. An earlier analysis of approximately 500 of the donors applied high-throughput TCR beta sequencing to assess whether each TCR beta V gene segment acted as functional or pseudogenic. The study combined high-throughput TCR immunosequencing, statistical association of individual TCRs with disease status, and machine learning to predict cytomegalovirus infection status. What the study reported, not specific to this receptor: The classifier was reported to diagnose cytomegalovirus status with high specificity and sensitivity in both the original and validation cohorts. In the study, roughly 160 TCR beta chains were listed as associated with cytomegalovirus. In an earlier analysis of about 600 of the donors, most TCR beta V segments appeared in productive rearrangements about 87% or about 30% of the time, broadly matching IMGT annotations. Most CMV-associated TCR beta chains appeared to be HLA-restricted in a later analysis, and the HLA associations seemed to be driven largely by CMV exposure. In a later genetic analysis, fewer N-insertions in productive TCRs were reported among donors in an Asian-associated ancestry cluster than the approximately 710-donor mean. In a later analysis, HLA-associated TCR beta chains were found to be more clonally expanded and to have lower generation probabilities than equally common non-associated chains. It was suggested by the authors that the approach could potentially be generalized to other disease states and immunological phenotypes. Because HLA typing was unavailable for some donors at each locus, only the typed subset was used in association tests. According to a later analysis, parvovirus B19, influenza, CMV and Epstein-Barr virus appeared linked to several top co-occurrence clusters. Assigning TCR associations to individual alleles was difficult when HLA alleles, especially DR and DQ, strongly co-occurred. A further reported finding was that TCR beta sequences accurately predicted the HLA-A and HLA-B alleles for most subjects in the first cohort. Correlated functional status among segregating V segments might reflect linkage disequilibrium, but an unknown experimental factor could not be ruled out. A few of the identified cytomegalovirus-associated TCR beta chains were confirmed in vitro to be specific for cytomegalovirus antigens. In a later genetic analysis, a missense DCLRE1C variant was associated with V-gene and J-gene trimming of TCR beta chains, and the association was replicated in an independent cohort. Only TCR beta chains were sequenced in this cohort, and the absence of alpha or paired-chain data limited detectable features. The 87-base-pair reads could not distinguish some IMGT-functional V segments, including TRBV6-2 and TRBV6-3, so those segments were excluded. A group of highly shared sequence variants was considered likely to be a technical artifact of the sequencing pipeline. A later analysis found that TCR association rates varied across HLA loci, with DRB1 alleles showing the most associated TCRs and HLA-C alleles the fewest. For the cohort, immune exposure information was limited to CMV serostatus. The earlier analysis of 450 to 700 of the donors excluded some 16 rarely observed V segments, including chromosome 9 orphons, because counts were too low. Sequencing depth was assumed to be roughly uniform across donors in the presence/absence analyses, though that assumption may not hold. While some public TCRs were present in many individuals, most TCR sequences turned up only very rarely across donors. At a false discovery rate of 0.05, a later analysis linked approximately 18,000 TCR beta sequences to specific HLA alleles.

V trim: 4 bases; J trim: 2 bases; unmatched bases: 10. The germline V gene (reference sequence) provides CDR1 GTSNPN and CDR2 SVGIG. The CDR3 contains 15 residues, cysteine and phenylalanine counted. The entry retains the CDR3 DNA only, 45 bases that are in frame from base 1. Library creation used the immunoSEQ multiplex PCR assay. The multiplex PCR relied on a mix of 60 forward primers for TCR Vbeta segments and 13 reverse primers for TCR Jbeta segments. Amplification of the CDR3 region of rearranged TCR beta genes was performed with a multiplex PCR assay on genomic DNA. Amplified TCR beta libraries were sequenced as 87-base-pair reads on the Illumina HiSeq System. Under the source paper's analysis protocol: A later analysis tallied approximately 87 million unique TCR beta chains across the approximately 670 repertoires, and approximately 9.9 million of those chains were shared by two or more donors. Raw reads were error-corrected and collapsed into unique sequences by a nearest-neighbor algorithm in which closely related sequences were merged to remove PCR and sequencing errors. CDR3 sequences were aligned to IMGT reference sequences to assign V, D and J gene segments. Each retained sequence needed at least a six-nucleotide match to both a V gene segment and a J gene segment. Rearrangements were classified as productive when the CDR3 lacked stop codons and remained in frame with V and J, and all other rearrangements were classified as non-productive. CDR3 was defined by IMGT convention, running from the second conserved V-encoded cysteine to the conserved J-encoded phenylalanine. The earlier analysis of fewer than 750 of the donors excluded sequences that lacked an unambiguous match to a single V gene segment. In an earlier analysis of some 590 of the donors, V segments were called functional above 56.7% productive rearrangements and were called segregating when the between-donor standard deviation exceeded 5%. A statistical classification framework was developed to diagnose cytomegalovirus status using the catalog of TCR beta chain sequences. In a later analysis, V and J genes were assigned by comparing TCR nucleotide sequences against IMGT/GENE-DB human TR gene sequences. In a later analysis, CDR3 sequences and most-parsimonious VDJ recombination scenarios were assigned using the TCRdist pipeline. In a later analysis, every TCR beta chain was defined by the combination of its CDR3 amino acid sequence and its V-gene family, and reads without a unique V-gene family were dropped. A later analysis removed roughly 590 highly shared, low-generation-probability nucleotide sequences to deal with suspected cross-contamination and a sequencing artifact. For each public chain, a later analysis derived a clonal expansion index from normalized ranks of inferred template counts within each repertoire. A later analysis computed generation probabilities with a VDJ recombination model fitted to out-of-frame rearrangements, and checked the results against IGoR. Hypergeometric tests were used in a later analysis to score TCR-TCR, TCR-HLA and TCR-CMV co-occurrence, with a repertoire-size bias correction applied to the TCR pairs. In a later analysis, false discovery rates were estimated by permuting HLA or CMV assignments 20 times. In a later analysis, co-occurring TCRs were grouped using DBSCAN, with TCRdist sequence similarity added in when clustering inside HLA-allele-positive subsets. Repertoires with fewer than 30,000 or more than 120,000 public chains were left out of co-occurrence clustering, as were several repertoires with anomalous nucleotide sharing. In TCRdb, the immuneACCESS table is reduced to in-frame sequences with V and J assigned. These tables do not hold every clone; where another copy was compared, an unresolved V gene accounts for under half, and the others remain unexplained. The D gene and trimming were derived from the DNA, and the V and J assignments and clone size from that table. The sample table contains 150,000 to 200,000 clones; only one count was recorded for about 86% of them. Approximately 2% of the sample lies in the top ten.

The cohort consisted of 666 healthy bone marrow donors. Cohort members were all nominally healthy when sampled, although unrecorded immune exposures were likely present. The donor was CMV seropositive and was included in the group of 300 or so seropositive cohort members. Every donor gave a peripheral blood sample, and the peripheral blood mononuclear cells from that sample were used for TCR beta sequencing. Genomic DNA extraction from the blood cell samples was performed with the Qiagen DNeasy Blood Extraction Kit. Sequencing input: PBMCs. The sequence joins TRBV30 to TRBJ1-1, with 7 middle bases fitting TRBD1. The receptor was derived from a woman between 18 and 29 years old in good health and CMV-seropositive. The DNA sequence is TGTGCCTGGATGGGTCGAGGGGGCAGAAACACTGAAGCTTTCTTT. Protein translation: CAWMGRGGRNTEAFF.